This TCR beta chain emerged from a study of shared T cell receptors in the human thymus. With 2 bases removed from V and 1 base from J, the gap between germline ends came to 15 bases. CDR1 MNHNS and CDR2 SASEGT come from the germline V gene. The CDR3 is 16 residues long. Using immunoSEQ multiplex PCR, the repertoire was profiled, and TCRdb retains in-frame clones only, with some absent. The data contain approximately 580,000 clones, about four fifths of them singletons. These data also featured in a second study, about human thymus T cells. From that second work: The sample donors, healthy Finnish infants, were having corrective surgery for congenital heart defects. It was from resections taken during corrective heart surgery that the thymus tissue came. A high degree of thymic repertoire overlap among unrelated individuals was reported in related research.

The receptor comes from a boy under three years old with a congenital heart defect. The V call is TRBV6-1, the J call TRBJ2-7; no clear D gene. The sequenced material came from thymocytes. CDR3 loop: CASSEKAGTPSYEQYF. The CDR3 nucleotides read TGTGCCAGCAGTGAAAAGGCAGGAACGCCATCCTACGAGCAGTACTTC.